The 13 T cell receptor beta chains below all came from one sample that was sequenced in a study of tumor-infiltrating lymphocytes in localized non-small cell lung cancer. Only in-frame clones appear in the TCRdb table, and some are missing; sequencing was by immunoSEQ multiplex PCR. The data show roughly 14,000 clones, approximately 70% seen once. Specimen: lung tumor tissue. The origin of the receptors is a human donor with non-small cell lung cancer.

The V call is TRBV27, the J call TRBJ2-7, with TRBD2 matching 9 bases. V lost 0 bases, J lost 0 bases, and 3 bases stayed unmatched. Germline CDR1 and CDR2: MNHEY and SMNVEV (reference sequence). The CDR3 contains 16 residues. In DNA, the CDR3 is TGTGCCAGCAGTTTATCACTAGCGGGCTTCTCCTACGAGCAGTACTTC. As protein: CASSLSLAGFSYEQYF.

The table lists this clone with a count of one. This sequence joins TRBV27 and TRBJ2-7, with D perhaps matching TRBD1 (6 bases). CDR3 length equals 16 residues. V was pared by 4 bases and J by 3 bases, with 19 bases between. The germline V gene encodes CDR1 MNHEY and CDR2 SMNVEV (reference sequence). CDR3 in DNA: TGTGCCAGCAGTTCCGGACAGCCCCCCCAGAACTACGAGCAGTACTTC. This translates into CASSSGQPPQNYEQYF.

V gene TRBV5-1 combines with J gene TRBJ2-1, with 10 positions matching TRBD2. The CDR3 is made up of 18 amino acids. Germline loops: CDR1 SGHRS, CDR2 YFSETQ. With 4 bases clipped from V and 10 bases from J, the junction kept 20 bases outside the gene matches. CDR3 sequence reads: CASSPESSGSSGGREQFF. The CDR3 nucleotides read TGCGCCAGCAGCCCGGAGAGTAGCGGGAGTAGCGGGGGGAGGGAGCAGTTCTTC.

This clone was recorded a few times. This rearrangement joins TRBV6-5 to TRBJ1-5; 8 bases match TRBD1. V lost 4 bases and J lost 1; bases outside the gene matches: 3. This CDR3 comprises 15 residues. Per the germline V gene, CDR1 is MNHEY and CDR2 is SVGAGI. Here the CDR3 reads CASSLTGASNQPQHF. CDR3 DNA sequence: TGTGCCAGCAGTTTGACAGGGGCGAGCAATCAGCCCCAGCATTTT.

The chain employs TRBV4-1 and TRBJ2-5; 10 nucleotides match TRBD2. The V and J ends lost 1 base and 5 bases, in that order; junction bases with no gene match: 7. CDR1 and CDR2 from the germline V gene are MGHRA and YSYEKL. The CDR3 contains 16 residues. The CDR3 DNA is TGCGCCAGCAGCCAAGGGGTAGCGGGGGGCATGGAGACCCAGTACTTC. As protein: CASSQGVAGGMETQYF.

V usage is TRBV7-2 and J usage is TRBJ2-2; TRBD2 matches at 9 bases. Germline CDR1 SGHTA, CDR2 FQGNSA. The V segment lost 5 bases and the J segment 0 bases; nucleotides outside the gene matches: 1. The CDR3 runs 15 residues. CDR3 in DNA: TGTGCCAGCAGCGGACTAGCGACGAACACCGGGGAGCTGTTTTTT. Translating gives CASSGLATNTGELFF.

V usage is TRBV30 and J usage is TRBJ2-5, with TRBD1 matching over 9 bases. The CDR3 extends over 15 amino acids. The germline V gene has CDR1 GTSNPN and CDR2 SVGIG (reference sequence). Trimming removed 7 bases from V and 2 bases from J; junction bases left unmatched: 11. CDR3 amino acids: CASRPGQGRQETQYF. CDR3 in DNA: TGTGCCTCTAGACCGGGACAGGGAAGACAAGAGACCCAGTACTTC.

V usage is TRBV5-1 and J usage is TRBJ2-4, with TRBD1 identical over 10 bases. J lost 0 bases, V lost 0 bases, and 0 bases had no gene match. Looked up from germline, CDR1 is SGHRS and CDR2 is YFSETQ. The CDR3 is 16 amino acids. DNA for the CDR3: TGCGCCAGCAGCTTGGGGACAGGGGGAGCCAAAAACATTCAGTACTTC. Residues: CASSLGTGGAKNIQYF.

V and J are TRBV11-3 and TRBJ2-3; the D gene is possibly TRBD1 (5 bases). This CDR3 contains 13 residues. The germline V gene encodes CDR1 SGHNT and CDR2 YENEEA. Trimming took 3 bases from V and 3 from J, leaving 7 bases between them. The CDR3 region has the DNA TGTGCCAGCAGCTTCCAGGGAACAGATACGCAGTATTTT. Protein product: CASSFQGTDTQYF. Drawing the rest from reference TRBV11-3 and TRBJ2-3, the complete variable domain is EAGVVQSPRYKIIEKKQPVAFWCNPISGHNTLYWYLQNLGQGPELLIRYENEEAVDDSQLPKDRFSAERLKGVDSTLKIQPAELGDSAVYLCASSFQGTDTQYFGPGTRLTVL.

This sequence joins TRBV2 and TRBJ1-1; 7 positions agree with TRBD1. From germline, CDR1 is SNHLY and CDR2 FYNNEI. This CDR3 spans 15 amino acids. V was clipped by 3 bases and J by 0 bases; unmatched bases: 4. The DNA for the CDR3 is TGTGCCAGCAGTGACGTAACAGGGGTGAACACTGAAGCTTTCTTT. As protein: CASSDVTGVNTEAFF.

The rearrangement links TRBV6-6 to TRBJ1-1; maybe TRBD1 (6 bases). This CDR3 is built from 15 residues. V gave up 5 bases and J gave up 1 base, with 14 bases separating them. Germline V CDR1 and CDR2: MNHNY, SVGAGI (reference sequence). The chain's CDR3 is CASSDRQEGNTEAFF. The CDR3 region has the DNA TGTGCCAGCAGTGACCGACAGGAAGGGAACACTGAAGCTTTCTTT.

The chain carries TRBV9 and TRBJ2-5; 7 bases are a match to TRBD1. V lost 0 bases, J lost 5 bases, and 4 bases stayed unmatched. Germline CDR1 reads SGDLS; CDR2 reads YYNGEE. This CDR3 is built from 14 residues. The CDR3 is CASSVVQGPETQYF. CDR3 nucleotide sequence: TGTGCCAGCAGCGTAGTACAGGGGCCGGAGACCCAGTACTTC.

A remark on this clone: This same CDR3 is encoded by further DNA sequences in the sample. The gene calls are TRBV5-1 and TRBJ2-7; D call uncertain. The CDR3 has 14 residues. The ends were cut back, 0 bases at V and 2 bases at J, with 9 bases in the middle. CDR1 and CDR2 (germline): SGHRS, YFSETQ. The CDR3 protein is CASSLVVQPYEQYF. The DNA of the CDR3 is TGCGCCAGCAGCTTGGTTGTTCAACCCTACGAGCAGTACTTC.